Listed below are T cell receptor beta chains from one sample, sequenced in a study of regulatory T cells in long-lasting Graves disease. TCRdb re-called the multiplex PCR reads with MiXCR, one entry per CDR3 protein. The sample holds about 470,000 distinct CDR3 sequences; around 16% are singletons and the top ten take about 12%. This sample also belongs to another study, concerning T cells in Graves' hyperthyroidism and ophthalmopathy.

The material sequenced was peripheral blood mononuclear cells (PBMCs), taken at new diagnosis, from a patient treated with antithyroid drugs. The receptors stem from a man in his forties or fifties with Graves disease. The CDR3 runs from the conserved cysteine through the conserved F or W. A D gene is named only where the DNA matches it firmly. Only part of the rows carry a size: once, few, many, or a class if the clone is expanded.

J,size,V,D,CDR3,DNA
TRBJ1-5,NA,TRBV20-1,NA,CSARVDSQPQHF,TGCAGTGCTAGAGTCGACAGCCAGCCCCAGCATTTT
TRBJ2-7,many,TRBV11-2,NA,CASSREMTSTYEQYF,TGTGCCAGCAGCCGCGAAATGACTAGTACCTACGAGCAGTACTTC
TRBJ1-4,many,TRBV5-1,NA,CASSLEAGAREKLFF,TGCGCCAGCAGCTTGGAGGCGGGGGCGAGAGAAAAACTGTTTTTT
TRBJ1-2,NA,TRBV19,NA,CASSILWGKDYGYTF,TGTGCCAGTAGTATATTGTGGGGAAAAGACTATGGCTACACCTTC
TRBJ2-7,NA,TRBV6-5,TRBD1,CASSYSDAGGYEQYF,TGTGCCAGCAGTTACTCCGATGCAGGGGGCTACGAGCAGTACTTC
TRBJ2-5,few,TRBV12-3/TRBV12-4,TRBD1,CASSPRTGGVGETQYF,TGTGCCAGCAGCCCGAGGACAGGGGGCGTTGGGGAGACCCAGTACTTC
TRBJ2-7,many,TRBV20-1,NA,CSARRERYEQYF,TGCAGTGCAAGACGGGAGCGGTACGAGCAGTACTTC
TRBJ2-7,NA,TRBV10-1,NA,CASSESSAVEQYF,TGCGCCAGCAGTGAGTCGTCAGCGGTCGAGCAGTACTTC
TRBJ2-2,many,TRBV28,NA,CASSFPINTGELFF,TGTGCCAGCAGTTTCCCCATCAACACCGGGGAGCTGTTTTTT
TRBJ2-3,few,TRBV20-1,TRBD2,CSEAGITDTQYF,TGCAGTGAAGCGGGAATCACAGATACGCAGTATTTT
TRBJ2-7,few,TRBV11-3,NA,CASGAALTYEQYF,TGTGCCAGCGGCGCCGCGTTGACCTACGAGCAGTACTTC
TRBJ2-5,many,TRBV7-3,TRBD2,CASSPTSGWSETQYF,TGTGCCAGCAGCCCCACTAGCGGATGGAGTGAGACCCAGTACTTC
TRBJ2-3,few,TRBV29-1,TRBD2,CSVLLAADGDTQYF,TGCAGCGTCCTACTAGCGGCGGATGGGGATACGCAGTATTTT
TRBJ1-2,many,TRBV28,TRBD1,CASSLGQGHYGYTF,TGTGCCAGCAGCTTGGGACAGGGTCACTATGGCTACACCTTC
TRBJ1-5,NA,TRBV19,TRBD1,CASRNRGGNQPQHF,TGTGCCAGTAGAAACAGGGGCGGCAATCAGCCCCAGCATTTT
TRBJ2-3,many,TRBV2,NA,CASGRGPSTDTQYF,TGTGCCAGCGGACGTGGGCCTAGCACAGATACGCAGTATTTT
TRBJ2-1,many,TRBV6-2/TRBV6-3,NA,CASRIGGSYNEQFF,TGTGCCAGCAGGATAGGGGGGTCCTACAATGAGCAGTTCTTC
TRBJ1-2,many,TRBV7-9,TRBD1,CASSHGTGRDYGYTF,TGTGCCAGCAGCCACGGGACAGGGCGGGACTATGGCTACACCTTC
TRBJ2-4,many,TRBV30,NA,CAWSPGQGDIQYF,TGTGCCTGGAGCCCAGGGCAGGGTGACATTCAGTACTTC
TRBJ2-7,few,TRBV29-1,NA,CSVATGLPIYEQYF,TGCAGCGTGGCCACGGGACTTCCAATATACGAGCAGTACTTC
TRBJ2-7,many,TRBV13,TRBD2,CASSPEAGVGYEQYF,TGTGCCAGCAGTCCCGAAGCGGGAGTGGGCTACGAGCAGTACTTC
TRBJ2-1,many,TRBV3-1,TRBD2,CASSPGTISEQFF,TGTGCCAGCAGCCCCGGGACTATTTCTGAGCAGTTCTTC
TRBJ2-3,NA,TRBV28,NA,CASSSQILDTQYF,TGTGCCAGCAGTTCCCAAATTTTAGATACGCAGTATTTT
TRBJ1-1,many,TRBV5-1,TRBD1,CASSSTGGFTEAFF,TGCGCCAGCAGCTCGACAGGGGGATTCACTGAAGCTTTCTTT
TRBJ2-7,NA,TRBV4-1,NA,CASSQEEGLAYEQYF,TGCGCCAGCAGCCAAGAGGAGGGGCTGGCCTACGAGCAGTACTTC
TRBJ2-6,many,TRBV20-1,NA,CSARWGSGANVLTF,TGCAGTGCTAGATGGGGCTCTGGGGCCAACGTCCTGACTTTC
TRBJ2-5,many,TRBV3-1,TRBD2,CASSQDGTSGMVETQYF,TGTGCCAGCAGCCAAGACGGGACTAGCGGGATGGTAGAGACCCAGTACTTC
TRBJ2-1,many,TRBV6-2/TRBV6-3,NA,CASSYSREQFF,TGTGCCAGCAGTTACAGCAGAGAGCAGTTCTTC
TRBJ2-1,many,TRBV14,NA,CASSTAVAYNEQFF,TGTGCCAGCAGCACCGCAGTAGCCTACAATGAGCAGTTCTTC
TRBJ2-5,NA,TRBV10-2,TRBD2,CASAGLAGVTYNEQYF,TGCGCCAGCGCGGGACTAGCGGGAGTGACCTACAATGAGCAGTACTTC
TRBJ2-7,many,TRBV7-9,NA,CASSASSSAWEQYF,TGTGCCAGCAGCGCCTCCTCCTCAGCTTGGGAGCAGTACTTC
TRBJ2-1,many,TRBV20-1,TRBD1,CSAEGAGAVDEQFF,TGCAGTGCTGAGGGGGCCGGCGCCGTGGATGAGCAGTTCTTC
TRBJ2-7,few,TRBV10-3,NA,CAISEYGPVYEQYF,TGTGCCATCAGTGAGTATGGGCCGGTCTACGAGCAGTACTTC
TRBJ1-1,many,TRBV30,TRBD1,CAWSVIQGFYGTEAFF,TGTGCCTGGAGTGTAATACAGGGGTTTTATGGTACTGAAGCTTTCTTT
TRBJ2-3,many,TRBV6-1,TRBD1,CASSLGQGTTDTQYF,TGTGCCAGCAGTCTGGGACAGGGTACCACAGATACGCAGTATTTT
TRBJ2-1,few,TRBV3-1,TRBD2,CASTRLAGGPSSSYNEQFF,TGTGCCAGCACTAGACTAGCGGGAGGGCCTTCAAGCTCCTACAATGAGCAGTTCTTC
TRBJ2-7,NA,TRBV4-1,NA,CASSRPGLDYEQYF,TGCGCCAGCAGCCGACCCGGGTTGGACTACGAGCAGTACTTC
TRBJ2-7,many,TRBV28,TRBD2,CAAQGRGALASGTLYEQYF,TGTGCCGCTCAAGGGCGGGGGGCGCTGGCTAGCGGGACCTTATACGAGCAGTACTTC
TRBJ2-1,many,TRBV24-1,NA,CATSDFRVLRNEQFF,TGTGCCACCAGTGATTTCCGGGTACTCCGAAATGAGCAGTTCTTC
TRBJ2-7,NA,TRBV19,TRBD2,CASSSREVSEQYF,TGTGCCAGTAGTTCCCGGGAGGTCAGCGAGCAGTACTTC